One and the same sample provided the 7 T cell receptor beta chains below, sequenced in a study of tumor-infiltrating lymphocytes in primary liver carcinoma. Investigators took RNA and DNA out together from 20-30 mg of unsorted bulk tissue. A constant-region primer served to make TCR beta cDNA from 500 to 550 ng total RNA. ARM-PCR, slightly modified, supplied the TCR beta libraries through three nested multiplex PCR rounds. Both of the initial two PCR rounds ran for nine to ten cycles and employed TRBV1-TRBV30 forward primers alongside a C-beta reverse primer. One entry per CDR3 protein results from TCRdb running MiXCR on the multiplex PCR reads. The data show about 74,000 distinct CDR3 sequences, roughly three quarters seen once. The sequenced sample consisted of liver tumor tissue from sampling region 4. The subset denotes: tumor region T4, right-lateral pole. These receptors came from a man between 35 and 55 years old with primary liver carcinoma and hepatitis B virus infection.

In DNA, the CDR3 is TGTGCCTTCGGATTAGCGGGAGGTTCCTACAATGAGCAGTTCTTC. Its protein product is CAFGLAGGSYNEQFF. This sequence joins TRBV6-1 and TRBJ2-1; 10 bases are a match to TRBD2. V shed 11 bases and J 1 base; nucleotides not matched to a gene: 8. This CDR3 has 15 residues. The germline V gene has CDR1 MNHNS and CDR2 SASEGT.

Comments on this clonotype: The junction does not match germline at one end; this may be a read error. V and J are TRBV2 and TRBJ2-7, with D possibly TRBD2 on 5 matching bases. The CDR3 totals 14 residues. CDR1 and CDR2 from the germline V gene are SNHLY and FYNNEI. The CDR3 bases are TGTGTCAGCAGTTGGACTGGGAACTCCTACGAGCAGTACTTC. Translated: CVSSWTGNSYEQYF.

This rearrangement joins TRBV2 to TRBJ2-3, with 11 bases lining up with TRBD1. The CDR3 sequence is 15 residues long. Germline-derived CDR1 and CDR2 are SNHLY and FYNNEI. V shed 3 bases and J 6 bases; nucleotides not matched to a gene: 5. The CDR3 nucleotides read TGTGCCAGCAGTGAGGACAGGGGGCGGACGGATACGCAGTATTTT. Translated, it gives CASSEDRGRTDTQYF.

As for this clonotype: The CDR3 ends on some other residue instead of the conserved phenylalanine or tryptophan, so this is likely a read error. The V call is TRBV6-4, the J call TRBJ2-5; weak D call: TRBD1 (7 bases). The ends were cut back, 0 bases at V and 3 bases at J, with 17 bases in the middle. Germline V gene data show CDR1 as MRHNA and CDR2 as SNTAGT. CDR3 size: 17 residues. The CDR3 protein is CASSDSIRQGEEETQYL. The CDR3 DNA follows: TGTGCCAGCAGTGACTCGATACGGCAGGGGGAGGAAGAGACCCAGTACTTA.

This clonotype was observed many times. The chain employs TRBV7-9 and TRBJ2-3, with D possibly being TRBD2 (7 bases). Germline CDR1 SEHNR, CDR2 FQNEAQ (reference sequence). The CDR3 length is 14 residues. Deletions cut 4 bases from V and 3 bases from J, with 11 bases between. The CDR3 reads CASSYGGPTDTQYF. The CDR3 DNA follows: TGTGCCAGCAGCTACGGGGGGCCGACAGATACGCAGTATTTT.

This clonotype was observed once. The chain joins TRBV4-1 to TRBJ1-2; 8 bases are a match to TRBD1. The CDR3 is made up of 17 amino acids. Germline V gene sequence: CDR1 MGHRA, CDR2 YSYEKL. The trim removed 3 bases at V and 8 bases at J, leaving 17 bases unmatched. The CDR3 DNA sequence: TGCGCCAGCAGCCATGATTTTGTTCGGGACAGGTCCCTCGGCTACACCTTC. It specifies CASSHDFVRDRSLGYTF.

Many counts were recorded for this clonotype. J is TRBJ2-7 and V is TRBV6-1; D uncertain. Looked up from germline, CDR1 is MNHNS and CDR2 is SASEGT. This CDR3 contains 13 residues. V was clipped by 1 base and J by 3 bases, with 7 bases between them. CDR3 sequence: CASSEERSYEQYF. The DNA for the CDR3 is TGTGCCAGCAGTGAAGAGAGGAGCTACGAGCAGTACTTC.